This is a list of T cell receptor beta chains from one sample in a study of OX40 agonist ivuxolimab in advanced cancers. Libraries were prepared by immunoSEQ multiplex PCR; TCRdb keeps only in-frame clonotypes and omits some of them. The data contain nearly 110,000 clones, 75% to 95% of them seen just once; the ten biggest clones take up around 0.47%. Source: CD4+ or CD8+ T cells sorted from blood, taken in a trial of the OX40 agonist ivuxolimab. Receptors originate from an adult with an advanced solid tumor such as melanoma, head and neck, liver or kidney cancer. The CDR3 runs from the conserved cysteine through the conserved F or W. A D gene is named only where the DNA matches it firmly. Some rows mark clone size as missing; the rest say once, few, many or name a class of expanded clone.

clone size,J gene,V gene,D gene,CDR3 DNA,CDR3 protein
-,TRBJ1-2,TRBV21-1,-,TGTGCCAGCAGCACGGCACAGGGAGGTCACGGCTACACCTTC,CASSTAQGGHGYTF
-,TRBJ2-3,TRBV5-1,-,TGCGCCAGCAGCCCTTGGGAGGCCCGGACAGATACGCAGTATTTT,CASSPWEARTDTQYF
-,TRBJ1-1,TRBV5-1,-,TGCGCCAGCAGCGTCCTCGAAGGTGGGGAAGCTTTCTTT,CASSVLEGGEAFF
-,TRBJ1-3,TRBV7-2,-,TGTGCCAGCAGCTTATCCAGGGTCCTCTCTGGAAACACCATATATTTT,CASSLSRVLSGNTIYF
once,TRBJ2-5,TRBV5-1,-,TGCGCCAGCAGCTTAGGGGGGACAGAAGAGACCCAGTACTTC,CASSLGGTEETQYF
-,TRBJ2-7,TRBV14,TRBD2,TGTGCCAGCAGCTTGGGACTAGCGGGGGTGCAGTACTTC,CASSLGLAGVQYF
-,TRBJ2-7,TRBV7-9,-,TGTGCCAGCAGCTTATCCCACGAGCAGTACTTC,CASSLSHEQYF
-,TRBJ1-1,TRBV7-2,-,TGTGCCAGCAGCCCGCTTGACAGTATGAACACTGAAGCTTTCTTT,CASSPLDSMNTEAFF
-,TRBJ1-4,TRBV5-5,-,TGTGCCAGCAGCTCCCTTGGACAGTCGGAACTGTTTTTT,CASSSLGQSELFF
-,TRBJ2-7,TRBV28,TRBD1,TGTGCCAGCAGTGGGGGCTTTTATGGGACAGGGACCTACGAGCAGTACTTC,CASSGGFYGTGTYEQYF
-,TRBJ2-7,TRBV5-1,-,TGCGCCAGCAGCTTGGCGGGGATTGGCAAGTACGAGCAGTACTTC,CASSLAGIGKYEQYF
-,TRBJ1-6,TRBV11-2,-,TGTGCCAGCAACACCGGGAATATCAATTCACCCCTCCACTTT,CASNTGNINSPLHF
-,TRBJ2-4,TRBV10-3,-,TGTGCCATCAGGAGTGGCGAAAACATTCAGTACTTC,CAIRSGENIQYF
-,TRBJ1-4,TRBV7-9,-,TGTGCCAGCAGCCCCACGTCCGGAGCGAATGAAAAACTGTTTTTT,CASSPTSGANEKLFF
-,TRBJ1-2,TRBV6-6,-,TGTGCCAGCAGTTACGGGGGGGCGAGCCAGGTCTACACCTTC,CASSYGGASQVYTF
-,TRBJ1-5,TRBV29-1,-,TGCAGCGTTGGGACAGTCGGTCAGCCCCAGCATTTT,CSVGTVGQPQHF
-,TRBJ2-7,TRBV6-5,-,TGTGCCAGCAGTACCAGAAACAGGGCTTCCGAGCAGTACTTC,CASSTRNRASEQYF
-,TRBJ1-5,TRBV7-2,-,TGTGCCAGCAGCCCCCGGGGGTTTGGCAATCAGCCCCAGCATTTT,CASSPRGFGNQPQHF
-,TRBJ2-5,TRBV5-4,-,TGTGCCAGCAGCTTCTTTTACAACCAAGAGACCCAGTACTTC,CASSFFYNQETQYF
few,TRBJ2-7,TRBV7-3,-,TGTGCCAGCAGCTTAGGGCGGGGACCCTCCACCTACGAGCAGTACTTC,CASSLGRGPSTYEQYF
-,TRBJ2-3,TRBV29-1,TRBD2,TGCAGCGTGTTTGCGACTAGCGGGGGGATCCATACGCAGTATTTT,CSVFATSGGIHTQYF
-,TRBJ2-7,TRBV4-1,TRBD1,TGCGCCAGCAGCCTCCGGGACAGGGGGAACGAGCAGTACTTC,CASSLRDRGNEQYF
-,TRBJ2-5,TRBV18,TRBD1,TGTGCCAGCTCACCGTGGACAGGTGGTGGCCCTGGGCAAGAGACCCAGTACTTC,CASSPWTGGGPGQETQYF
-,TRBJ1-1,TRBV6-5,-,TGTGCCAGCAGTGACCAACAGAACACTGAAGCTTTCTTT,CASSDQQNTEAFF
-,TRBJ1-2,TRBV9,-,TGTGCCAGCAGCGTAGTCGGCAGGGGTAAGGATGGCTACACCTTC,CASSVVGRGKDGYTF
-,TRBJ2-7,TRBV28,-,TGTGCCAGCAATGGACCATACGAGCAGTACTTC,CASNGPYEQYF
few,TRBJ1-1,TRBV5-4,-,TGTGCCAGCAGCCCTGGGGGAGCAAGGGGTTTCGTCGACACTGAAGCTTTCTTT,CASSPGGARGFVDTEAFF
-,TRBJ1-2,TRBV6-5,-,TGTGCCAGCAGTCCCCTGGCAGGCGTGGAGTATGGCTACACCTTC,CASSPLAGVEYGYTF
few,TRBJ1-5,TRBV28,-,TGTGCCAGCAGTTTGGGGCAGGGGTTTCAGCCCCAGCATTTT,CASSLGQGFQPQHF
few,TRBJ1-6,TRBV2,-,TGTGCCAGCGGACTTAGAGAGATCCTGTTACCCCTCCACTTT,CASGLREILLPLHF
-,TRBJ2-3,TRBV4-2,-,TGTGCCAGCAGCCAAACAGTATCTAGCACAGATACGCAGTATTTT,CASSQTVSSTDTQYF
-,TRBJ2-7,TRBV5-1,TRBD1,TGCGCCAGCAGCTACTGGACAGGGGGCTACGAGCAGTACTTC,CASSYWTGGYEQYF
-,TRBJ2-2,TRBV15,TRBD2,TGTGCCACCAGCAGAGGTAAAACTAGCGGGGGCACCGGGGAGCTGTTTTTT,CATSRGKTSGGTGELFF
-,TRBJ2-1,TRBV18,-,TGTGCCAGCTCACCACCTGAAGGGGGGGGCTCCTACAATGAGCAGTTCTTC,CASSPPEGGGSYNEQFF
-,TRBJ1-1,TRBV2,-,TGTGCCAGCAGTGAATGGGGAACTGAAGCTTTCTTT,CASSEWGTEAFF
-,TRBJ1-1,TRBV5-6,-,TGTGCCAGCAGCGGCGGGTTTACGGGCACTGAAGCTTTCTTT,CASSGGFTGTEAFF
-,TRBJ2-7,TRBV19,-,TGTGCCAGTAGTATACCCGGCAGAGCCTACGAGCAGTACTTC,CASSIPGRAYEQYF
-,TRBJ2-7,TRBV28,-,TGTGCCAGCAAGACAGGCCCCTACGAGCAGTACTTC,CASKTGPYEQYF
-,TRBJ2-5,TRBV5-1,TRBD1,TGCGCCAGCAGCTTGGGGACAGGGGGCGTAGAGACCCAGTACTTC,CASSLGTGGVETQYF
-,TRBJ2-2,TRBV2,-,TGTGCCAGCAGTGTCCGACCTGGGGTGGAAAGGGAGCTGTTTTTT,CASSVRPGVERELFF
few,TRBJ1-2,TRBV5-1,TRBD1,TGCGCCAGCAGCTCCGGGACAGGGAACTATGGCTACACCTTC,CASSSGTGNYGYTF
-,TRBJ2-5,TRBV18,TRBD1,TGTGCCAGCTCACTTAACCCGGGACAGGGCATTGAGACCCAGTACTTC,CASSLNPGQGIETQYF
-,TRBJ1-6,TRBV5-1,TRBD1,TGCGCCAGCAGCCCCGGGACAGGGGATTCACCCCTCCACTTT,CASSPGTGDSPLHF
-,TRBJ1-5,TRBV7-2,TRBD1,TGTGCCAGCAGCATATGGACAGGGGCAAGCCAGCCCCAGCATTTT,CASSIWTGASQPQHF
-,TRBJ2-2,TRBV19,TRBD1,TGTGCCAGTAGTTCTAGTTGGGACAGGGGGCGCACCGGGGAGCTGTTTTTT,CASSSSWDRGRTGELFF
-,TRBJ2-1,TRBV5-1,-,TGCGCCAGCAGCTCCCTCAGGCAGGCTCTCTACAATGAGCAGTTCTTC,CASSSLRQALYNEQFF
few,TRBJ1-6,TRBV28,-,TGTGCCAGCAGTTCCCCCTCCGAGGGTTCCTATAATTCACCCCTCCACTTT,CASSSPSEGSYNSPLHF
-,TRBJ1-4,TRBV30,-,TGTGCCTGGAGTGTGGGGGGGCGAACTAATGAAAAACTGTTTTTT,CAWSVGGRTNEKLFF
-,TRBJ1-5,TRBV28,-,TGTGCCAGCAGGGAGAGACCGAATCAGCCCCAGCATTTT,CASRERPNQPQHF
-,TRBJ2-7,TRBV13,TRBD1,TGTGCCAGCAGCTTATCCCAGGGGGCACACGAGCAGTACTTC,CASSLSQGAHEQYF
-,TRBJ2-2,TRBV29-1,TRBD1,TGCAGCGTCAGGGGGCCCGCCGGGGAGCTGTTTTTT,CSVRGPAGELFF
-,TRBJ2-2,TRBV4-2,-,TGTGCCAGCAGCCAAGAGTCCCAGGGAGACAGCCACACCGGGGAGCTGTTTTTT,CASSQESQGDSHTGELFF
-,TRBJ1-6,TRBV9,-,TGTGCCAGCAGCGGGCGACGGGAGAATTCACCCCTCCACTTT,CASSGRRENSPLHF
-,TRBJ1-2,TRBV28,-,TGTGCCAGCAGTTTAAGCTGGGTGCCCAGGAGTGGCTACACCTTC,CASSLSWVPRSGYTF
-,TRBJ2-7,TRBV9,-,TGTGCCAGCAGCGTAGGACTCGGGAACTACGAGCAGTACTTC,CASSVGLGNYEQYF
-,TRBJ1-5,TRBV28,-,TGTGCCAGCAGTCCCGGACACAATAGCAATCAGCCCCAGCATTTT,CASSPGHNSNQPQHF
-,TRBJ1-5,TRBV15,TRBD1,TGTGCCACCAGCGGACAGGGGTATAGCAATCAGCCCCAGCATTTT,CATSGQGYSNQPQHF